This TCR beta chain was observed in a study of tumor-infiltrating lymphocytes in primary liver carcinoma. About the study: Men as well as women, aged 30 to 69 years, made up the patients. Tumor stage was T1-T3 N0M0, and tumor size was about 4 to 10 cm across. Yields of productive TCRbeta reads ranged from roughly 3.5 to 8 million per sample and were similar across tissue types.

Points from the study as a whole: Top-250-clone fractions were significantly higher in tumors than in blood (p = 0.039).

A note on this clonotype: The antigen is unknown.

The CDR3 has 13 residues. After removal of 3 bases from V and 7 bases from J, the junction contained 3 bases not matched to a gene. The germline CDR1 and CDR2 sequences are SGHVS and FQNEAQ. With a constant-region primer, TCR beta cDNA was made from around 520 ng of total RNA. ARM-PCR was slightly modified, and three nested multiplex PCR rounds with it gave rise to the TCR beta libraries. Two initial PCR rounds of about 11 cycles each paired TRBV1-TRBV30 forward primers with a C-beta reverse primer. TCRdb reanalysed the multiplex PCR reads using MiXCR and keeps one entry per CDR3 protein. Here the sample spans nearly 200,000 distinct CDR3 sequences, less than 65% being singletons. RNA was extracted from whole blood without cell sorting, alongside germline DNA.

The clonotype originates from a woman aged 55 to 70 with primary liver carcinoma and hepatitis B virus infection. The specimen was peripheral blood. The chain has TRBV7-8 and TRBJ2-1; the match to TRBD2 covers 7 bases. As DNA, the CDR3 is TGTGCCAGCAGCTTTAAGCGGGATAATGAGCAGTTCTTC. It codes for CASSFKRDNEQFF. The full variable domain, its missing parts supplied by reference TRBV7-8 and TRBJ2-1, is GAGVSQSPRYKVAKRGQDVALRCDPISGHVSLFWYQQALGQGPEFLTYFQNEAQLDKSGLPSDRFFAERPEGSVSTLKIQRTQQEDSAVYLCASSFKRDNEQFFGPGTRLTVL.